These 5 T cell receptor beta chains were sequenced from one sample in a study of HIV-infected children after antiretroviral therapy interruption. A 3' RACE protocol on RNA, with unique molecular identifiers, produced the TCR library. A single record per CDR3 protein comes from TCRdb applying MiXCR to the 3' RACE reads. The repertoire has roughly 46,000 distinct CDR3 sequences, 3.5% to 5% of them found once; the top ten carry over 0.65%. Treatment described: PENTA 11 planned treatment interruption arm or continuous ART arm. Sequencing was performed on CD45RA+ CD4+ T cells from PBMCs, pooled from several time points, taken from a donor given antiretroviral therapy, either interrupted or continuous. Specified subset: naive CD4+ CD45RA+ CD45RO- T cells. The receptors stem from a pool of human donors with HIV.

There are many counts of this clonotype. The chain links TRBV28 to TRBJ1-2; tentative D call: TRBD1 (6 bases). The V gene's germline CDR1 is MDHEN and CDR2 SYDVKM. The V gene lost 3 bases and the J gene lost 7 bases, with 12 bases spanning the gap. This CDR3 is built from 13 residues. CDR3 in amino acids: CASSLAGGGGYTF. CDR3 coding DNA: TGTGCCAGCAGTTTGGCGGGGGGCGGTGGCTACACCTTC.

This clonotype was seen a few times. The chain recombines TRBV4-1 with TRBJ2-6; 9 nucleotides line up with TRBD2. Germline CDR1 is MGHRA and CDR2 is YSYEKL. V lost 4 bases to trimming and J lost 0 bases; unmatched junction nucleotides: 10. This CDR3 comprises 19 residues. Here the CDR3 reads CASSPSGAVISSGANVLTF. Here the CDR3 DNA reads TGCGCCAGCAGCCCTAGCGGGGCCGTTATTAGCTCTGGGGCCAACGTCCTGACTTTC.

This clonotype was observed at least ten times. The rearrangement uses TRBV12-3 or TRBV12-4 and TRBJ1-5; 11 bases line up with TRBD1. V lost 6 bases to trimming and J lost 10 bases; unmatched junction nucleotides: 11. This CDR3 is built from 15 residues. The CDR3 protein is CASSARTGGQGPQHF. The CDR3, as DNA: TGTGCCAGCAGCGCCCGGACAGGGGGCCAAGGACCCCAGCATTTT.

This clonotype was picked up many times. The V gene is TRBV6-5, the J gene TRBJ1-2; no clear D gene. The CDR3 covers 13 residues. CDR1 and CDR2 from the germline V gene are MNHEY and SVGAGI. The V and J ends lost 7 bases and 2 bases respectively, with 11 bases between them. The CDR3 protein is CASTNGRNYGYTF. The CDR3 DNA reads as TGTGCCAGCACGAACGGAAGGAACTATGGCTACACCTTC.

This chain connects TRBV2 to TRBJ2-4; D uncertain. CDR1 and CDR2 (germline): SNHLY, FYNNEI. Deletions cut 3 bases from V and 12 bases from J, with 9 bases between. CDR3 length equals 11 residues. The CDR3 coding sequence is TGTGCCAGCAGTGAGGAAGGAGCTCAGTACTTC. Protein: CASSEEGAQYF.